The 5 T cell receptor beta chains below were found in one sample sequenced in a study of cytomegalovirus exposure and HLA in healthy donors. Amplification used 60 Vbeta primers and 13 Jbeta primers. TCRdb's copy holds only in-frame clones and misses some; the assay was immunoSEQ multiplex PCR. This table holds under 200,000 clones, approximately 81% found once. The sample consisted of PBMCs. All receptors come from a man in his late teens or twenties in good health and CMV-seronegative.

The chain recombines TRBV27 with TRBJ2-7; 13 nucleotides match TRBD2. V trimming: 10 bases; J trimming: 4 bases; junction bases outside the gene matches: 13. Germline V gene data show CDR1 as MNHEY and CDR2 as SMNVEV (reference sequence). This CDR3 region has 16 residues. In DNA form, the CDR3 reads TGTGCCACCACGGGACTAGCGGGAAAGGGGGCGTACGAGCAGTACTTC. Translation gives CATTGLAGKGAYEQYF.

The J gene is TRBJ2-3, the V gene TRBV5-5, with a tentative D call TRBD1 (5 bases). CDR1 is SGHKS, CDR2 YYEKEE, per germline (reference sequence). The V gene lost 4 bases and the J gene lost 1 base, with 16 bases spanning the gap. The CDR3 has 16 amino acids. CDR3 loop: CASSAVSRVGTDTQYF. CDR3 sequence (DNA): TGTGCCAGCAGCGCCGTGTCCAGGGTAGGCACAGATACGCAGTATTTT.

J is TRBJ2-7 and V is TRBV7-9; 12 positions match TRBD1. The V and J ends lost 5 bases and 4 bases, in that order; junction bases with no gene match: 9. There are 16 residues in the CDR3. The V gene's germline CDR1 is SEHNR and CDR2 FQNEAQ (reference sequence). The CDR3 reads CASSPPGQGASYEQYF. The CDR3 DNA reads TGTGCCAGCAGCCCACCGGGACAGGGGGCATCTTACGAGCAGTACTTC.

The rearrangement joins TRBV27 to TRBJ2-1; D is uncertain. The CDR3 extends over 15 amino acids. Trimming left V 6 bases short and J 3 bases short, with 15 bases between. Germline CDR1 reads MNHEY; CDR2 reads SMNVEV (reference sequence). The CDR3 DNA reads TGTGCCAGCAGGCGGAATTCCCCCCGCTACAATGAGCAGTTCTTC. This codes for CASRRNSPRYNEQFF.

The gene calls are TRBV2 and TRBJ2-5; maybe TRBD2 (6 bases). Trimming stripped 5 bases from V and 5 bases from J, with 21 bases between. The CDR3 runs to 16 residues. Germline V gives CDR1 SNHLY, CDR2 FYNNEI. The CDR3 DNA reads TGTGCCAGCAGTAGTTGGACGGGAGAACCCGGGGAGACCCAGTACTTC. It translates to CASSSWTGEPGETQYF.